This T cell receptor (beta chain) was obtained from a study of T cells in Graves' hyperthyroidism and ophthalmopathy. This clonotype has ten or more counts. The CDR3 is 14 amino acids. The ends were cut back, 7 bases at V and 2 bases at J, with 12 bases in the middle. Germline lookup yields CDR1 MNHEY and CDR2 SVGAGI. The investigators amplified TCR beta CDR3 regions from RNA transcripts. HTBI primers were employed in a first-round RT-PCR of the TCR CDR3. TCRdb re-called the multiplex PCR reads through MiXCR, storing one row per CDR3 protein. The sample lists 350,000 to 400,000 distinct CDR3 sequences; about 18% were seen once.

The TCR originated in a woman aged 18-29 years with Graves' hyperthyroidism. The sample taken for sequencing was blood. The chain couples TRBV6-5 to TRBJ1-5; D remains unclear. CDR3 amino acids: CASTLSGGNQPQHF. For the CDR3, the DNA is TGTGCCAGCACCCTGTCGGGAGGCAATCAGCCCCAGCATTTT.